These 2 T cell receptor beta chains share one sample of origin, sequenced in a study of T cell repertoires in cytomegalovirus infection (dated by TCRdb to between 2018 and 2021). The intended sense of this specimen's treatment or condition label: in vitro stimulation with specific CMV peptide epitopes to enrich CMV-specific T cells. The run used an Illumina HiSeq 1500. In-frame beta chains were kept once TCRdb had trimmed the public reads at Q25 with fastp and called clones with MiXCR. CDR3 protein duplicates are merged, each entry listing the most common genes and DNA. The sample records some 200,000 distinct CDR3 sequences, roughly two fifths of which are singletons. Over 45% of the sample is held by the ten biggest clonotypes. No antigen has been assigned to these receptors. The material sequenced was CD8+ T cells from cultured PBMCs, taken from culture after CMV antigen stimulation. All receptors come from a human donor in good health (CMV status not recorded). Some clones in this sample may be carry-over from other donors' samples.

The rearrangement joins TRBV27 to TRBJ2-7; a possible D gene is TRBD2 (6 bases). Trimming cost V 4 bases and J 0 bases, with 13 bases left between them. The CDR3 is made up of 15 amino acids. CDR1 and CDR2 from the germline V gene are MNHEY and SMNVEV (reference sequence). The chain's CDR3 is CASSWAGTGSYEQYF. In DNA, the CDR3 is TGTGCCAGCAGTTGGGCGGGAACGGGCTCCTACGAGCAGTACTTC.

The chain employs TRBV7-2 and TRBJ1-2; the D gene is possibly TRBD1 (6 bases). CDR3 length: 15 residues. The germline CDR1 and CDR2 sequences are SGHTA and FQGNSA. V was shortened by 3 bases and J by 0 bases, with 11 bases between the two germline ends. In DNA form, the CDR3 reads TGTGCCAGCAGCTTTGCAGGGGCTGCTAACTATGGCTACACCTTC. Translating gives CASSFAGAANYGYTF.